This T cell receptor (beta chain) is drawn from a study of T cells in localized non-small cell lung cancer. The CDR3 has 13 amino acids. The V and J ends lost 5 bases and 5 bases respectively, with 15 bases between them. In germline, CDR1 is SQVTM, CDR2 ANQGSEA. Sequenced by immunoSEQ multiplex PCR; TCRdb stores in-frame clones only, minus some. The sample has more than 1,000 clones, approximately 23% seen once; the top ten hold 13% to 15%. This chain uses TRBV29-1 with TRBJ1-1; no clear D gene. The TCR was taken from a woman aged 40 to 75 with stage I squamous cell lung carcinoma. Sequenced material: normal lung tissue next to the tumor, taken before any cancer treatment. CDR3 DNA sequence: TGCAGCGTTAGTGAAGCCCGTCGGACTGAAGCTTTCTTT. As protein: CSVSEARRTEAFF.